These 21 T cell receptor beta chains were sequenced from one sample in a study of blood T cell repertoires in COVID-19. TCRdb's table, derived via immunoSEQ multiplex PCR, lists solely in-frame clones and lacks some. The sample carries about 220,000 clones, about 88% recorded once. Sequenced: peripheral blood. These receptors were obtained from a man aged 45-65 years who had recovered from COVID-19.

The chain couples TRBV18 to TRBJ2-5; 8 bases line up with TRBD1. J gave up 5 bases and V 0 bases, and 8 bases lay outside the gene matches. Germline V gene data show CDR1 as KGHSH and CDR2 as LQKENI. There are 16 residues in the CDR3. In nucleotides, the CDR3 is TGTGCCAGCTCACCACCGGGGACAGGATGGGAGGAGACCCAGTACTTC. It encodes CASSPPGTGWEETQYF. Combining the CDR3 with reference TRBV18 and TRBJ2-5 gives the whole variable domain NAGVMQNPRHLVRRRGQEARLRCSPMKGHSHVYWYRQLPEEGLKFMVYLQKENIIDESGMPKERFSAEFPKEGPSILRIQQVVRGDSAAYFCASSPPGTGWEETQYFGPGTRLLVL.

The chain joins TRBV3-1 (or the pseudogene TRBV3-2) to TRBJ1-1; TRBD1 might be the D (5 bases). The V end lost 1 base, the J end lost 10 bases, and 22 bases lay between the germline ends. The CDR3 sequence is 16 residues long. Germline V gene lookup returns CDR1 LGHDT and CDR2 YNNKEL (reference sequence). CDR3 coding DNA: TGTGCCAGCAGCCAAGGGCGGGGCGGCCGTCTTGGGGCAGCTTTCTTT. Translation: CASSQGRGGRLGAAFF.

CDR3 sequence reads: CASSPAGAGTNYGYTF. CDR3 bases: TGTGCCAGCAGCCCTGCGGGGGCAGGAACTAACTATGGCTACACCTTC. V is TRBV28 and J is TRBJ1-2; TRBD1 is a possible D gene (6 bases). Germline CDR1 is MDHEN and CDR2 is SYDVKM. The CDR3 is made up of 16 amino acids. Between the trimmed V and J ends, which lost 6 bases and 0 bases, there was a span of 17 bases.

This clone showed up just a few times. The chain uses TRBV6-1 and TRBJ1-2; 7 bases are shared with TRBD1. This CDR3 is built from 16 residues. J gave up 4 bases and V 3 bases, and 11 bases lay outside the gene matches. Germline CDR1 is MNHNS and CDR2 is SASEGT. The DNA of the CDR3 is TGTGCCAGCAGTGACCTCCGAACAGCAGGGGGCTATGGCTACACCTTC. Amino acids: CASSDLRTAGGYGYTF.

The rearrangement links TRBV5-1 to TRBJ1-1, with 8 bases that match TRBD1. With V trimmed by 5 bases and J by 0 bases, 0 bases remained unmatched. This CDR3 has 13 amino acids. Germline values: CDR1 SGHRS, CDR2 YFSETQ. CDR3 region: CASRTGVNTEAFF. The CDR3, as DNA: TGCGCCAGCAGGACAGGGGTGAACACTGAAGCTTTCTTT.

The rearrangement joins TRBV24-1 to TRBJ2-2, with a possible D match to TRBD2 (6 bases). The CDR3 contains 12 residues. Germline V lookup: CDR1 KGHDR, CDR2 SFDVKD. The V and J ends lost 5 bases and 13 bases respectively, with 13 bases between them. The chain's CDR3 is CATSVGGSGLFF. The CDR3 region has the DNA TGTGCCACCAGTGTCGGGGGTTCGGGGCTGTTTTTT.

J is TRBJ1-2 and V is TRBV29-1, with 8 positions matching TRBD1. CDR1 and CDR2 (germline): SQVTM, ANQGSEA. The CDR3 loop spans 15 amino acids. Trimming at V came to 4 bases and at J to 4 bases, leaving 11 bases not matched to a gene. CDR3 DNA: TGCAGCGTTGGAATGACAGGGGTGGGATCCTATGGCTACACCTTC. Translating gives CSVGMTGVGSYGYTF.

The CDR3 DNA is TGTGCCAGCAGTCTTACCGGGACAACCTACGAGCAGTACTTC. The encoded protein is CASSLTGTTYEQYF. The genes are TRBV27 and TRBJ2-7; tentative D call: TRBD1 (6 bases). The germline V gene encodes CDR1 MNHEY and CDR2 SMNVEV (reference sequence). Deletions cut 5 bases from V and 2 bases from J, with 13 bases between. The CDR3 has 14 amino acids.

The chain employs TRBV3-1 (or the pseudogene TRBV3-2) and TRBJ2-5; possible D gene TRBD2, 6 bases. The CDR3 loop spans 15 amino acids. CDR1 and CDR2 (germline): LGHDT, YNNKEL (reference sequence). Between the trimmed V and J ends, which lost 6 bases and 5 bases, there was a span of 19 bases. CDR3 region: CASSVIPYREETQYF. The CDR3 DNA sequence: TGTGCCAGCAGTGTCATACCGTACCGGGAGGAGACCCAGTACTTC.

The chain joins TRBV28 to TRBJ1-3; 9 bases align to TRBD1. This CDR3 has 14 amino acids. The V gene's germline CDR1 is MDHEN and CDR2 SYDVKM. V dropped 3 bases and J dropped 6; count of bases not matched to a gene: 3. CDR3 DNA: TGTGCCAGCAGTTTGGGGACAGGGATAAACACCATATATTTT. The encoded protein is CASSLGTGINTIYF.

V and J are TRBV6-5 and TRBJ1-6; 8 nucleotides line up with TRBD1. CDR1 and CDR2 from the germline V gene are MNHEY and SVGAGI. Germline trimming cut 7 bases from V and 8 bases from J; bases unmatched to any gene: 7. CDR3 length equals 14 residues. The CDR3 here is CASTTTGGDSPLHF. For the CDR3, the DNA is TGTGCCAGCACAACAACAGGGGGGGATTCACCCCTCCACTTT.

V and J are TRBV5-1 and TRBJ2-3; D unclear. The V end was cut by 0 bases, the J end by 2 bases, with 13 bases between. CDR1 and CDR2 (germline): SGHRS, YFSETQ. The CDR3 is 16 residues long. The CDR3 reads CASSLAGQLTTDTQYF. The CDR3 nucleotides are TGCGCCAGCAGCTTGGCGGGTCAACTAACCACAGATACGCAGTATTTT.

The chain uses TRBV10-1 and TRBJ2-7, with 9 bases that match TRBD2. After removal of 4 bases from V and 3 bases from J, the junction contained 7 bases not matched to a gene. Germline V gives CDR1 WNHNN, CDR2 SYGVQD (reference sequence). The length of the CDR3 is 15 residues. The CDR3: CASSGGGLAGYEQYF. As DNA, the CDR3 is TGCGCCAGCAGTGGAGGGGGACTAGCAGGCTACGAGCAGTACTTC.

In the case of this clone: The same CDR3 is also encoded by other DNA sequences in this sample. V and J are TRBV27 and TRBJ2-3; 9 nucleotides match TRBD1. The CDR3 length is 14 residues. With 6 bases clipped from V and 1 base from J, the junction kept 2 bases outside the gene matches. Germline values: CDR1 MNHEY, CDR2 SMNVEV (reference sequence). CDR3 sequence (DNA): TGTGCCAGCAGCCGGGACAGGGGCACAGATACGCAGTATTTT. Amino acids: CASSRDRGTDTQYF.

This sequence joins TRBV2 and TRBJ1-5; the D gene is possibly TRBD1 (6 bases). The CDR3 spans 15 residues. V lost 3 bases, J lost 4 bases, and 13 bases lay in between. CDR1 and CDR2 from the germline V gene are SNHLY and FYNNEI. CDR3 coding DNA: TGTGCCAGCAGTGACCAAACAGGGTTAAATCAGCCCCAGCATTTT. Its translation is CASSDQTGLNQPQHF. Drawing the rest from reference TRBV2 and TRBJ1-5, the complete variable domain is EPEVTQTPSHQVTQMGQEVILRCVPISNHLYFYWYRQILGQKVEFLVSFYNNEISEKSEIFDDQFSVERPDGSNFTLKIRSTKLEDSAMYFCASSDQTGLNQPQHFGDGTRLSIL.

The chain recombines TRBV14 with TRBJ2-7; 10 nucleotides agree with TRBD2. V lost 1 base and J lost 3; bases outside the gene matches: 18. The V gene's germline CDR1 is SGHDN and CDR2 FVKESK. The CDR3 has 20 amino acids. This CDR3 is CASSQGPTTQWTSGYYEQYF. In DNA, the CDR3 is TGTGCCAGCAGCCAAGGCCCCACAACCCAGTGGACTAGCGGCTACTACGAGCAGTACTTC.

The chain recombines TRBV24-1 with TRBJ2-5; D may be TRBD2 (6 bases). With 3 bases removed from V and 4 bases from J, the gap between germline ends came to 11 bases. Germline values: CDR1 KGHDR, CDR2 SFDVKD. The length of the CDR3 is 14 residues. Here the CDR3 DNA reads TGTGCCACCAGTGATCAACTGGGGGGAGAGACCCAGTACTTC. It yields the protein CATSDQLGGETQYF.

The genes are TRBV5-1 and TRBJ2-3, with 8 bases aligning to TRBD1. Germline-derived CDR1 and CDR2 are SGHRS and YFSETQ. V was clipped by 4 bases and J by 4 bases; unmatched bases: 8. There are 15 residues in the CDR3. Here the CDR3 reads CASSPNQGAPDTQYF. DNA for the CDR3: TGCGCCAGCAGCCCAAACCAGGGGGCCCCAGATACGCAGTATTTT.

This chain uses TRBV7-8 with TRBJ2-1; D unresolved. CDR1 and CDR2 (germline): SGHVS, FQNEAQ. The V end was cut by 4 bases, the J end by 3 bases, with 13 bases between. There are 15 residues in the CDR3. CDR3 region: CASSSRASFYNEQFF. CDR3 coding DNA: TGTGCCAGCAGCTCCAGAGCTAGTTTCTACAATGAGCAGTTCTTC.

CDR3 sequence reads: CSASQGNQPQHF. CDR3 coding DNA: TGCAGTGCTAGTCAGGGGAATCAGCCCCAGCATTTT. V is TRBV20-1 and J is TRBJ1-5; the D gene is possibly TRBD1 (6 bases). Germline V gene data show CDR1 as DFQATT and CDR2 as SNEGSKA (reference sequence). V was pared by 3 bases and J by 4 bases, with 7 bases between. The CDR3 spans 12 residues.

The V and J genes are TRBV4-2 and TRBJ2-7; D remains ambiguous. This CDR3 has 14 amino acids. V gave up 0 bases and J gave up 2 bases, with 8 bases separating them. Germline-derived CDR1 and CDR2 are LGHNA and YNFKEQ. The CDR3: CASSQDLAAYEQYF. Written as DNA, the CDR3 is TGTGCCAGCAGCCAAGATTTAGCTGCCTACGAGCAGTACTTC.